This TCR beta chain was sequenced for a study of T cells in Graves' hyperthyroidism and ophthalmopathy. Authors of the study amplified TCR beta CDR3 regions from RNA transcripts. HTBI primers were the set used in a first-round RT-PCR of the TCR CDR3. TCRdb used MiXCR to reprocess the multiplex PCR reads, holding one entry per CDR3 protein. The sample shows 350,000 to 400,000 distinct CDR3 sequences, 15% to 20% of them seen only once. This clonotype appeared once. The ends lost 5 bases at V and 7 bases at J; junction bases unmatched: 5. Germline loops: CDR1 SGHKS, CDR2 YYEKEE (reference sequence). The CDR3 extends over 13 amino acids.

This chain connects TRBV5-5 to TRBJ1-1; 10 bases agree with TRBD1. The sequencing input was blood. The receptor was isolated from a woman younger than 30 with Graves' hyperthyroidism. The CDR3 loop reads CASSRDRGGEAFF. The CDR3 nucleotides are TGTGCCAGCAGTAGGGACAGGGGCGGTGAAGCTTTCTTT.